The 27 T cell receptor beta chains reported below all come from one sample, sequenced in a study of glioma-infiltrating T cells after dendritic cell vaccination (dated by TCRdb to about 2016). Library preparation employed the immunoSEQ multiplex PCR assay. TCRdb provides this immuneACCESS table in a form limited to in-frame rearrangements. Some clones are lacking; in checked studies, under half of them reflect an unresolved V gene, and why the rest are absent is not known. Across this sample there are some 30,000 clones, with approximately 91% seen only once. Of the sample, roughly 2.3% is held by the ten largest clones. This specimen consisted of blood, obtained before dendritic cell vaccination. These receptors were collected from a human donor with glioblastoma.

The CDR3 bases are TGTGCCAGCAGTTACGTACAGGGGGTGTCTTACGAGCAGTACTTC. Translating it yields CASSYVQGVSYEQYF. V is TRBV6-5 and J is TRBJ2-7; TRBD1 matches at 8 bases. The CDR3 is made up of 15 amino acids. Germline V gene lookup returns CDR1 MNHEY and CDR2 SVGAGI. V gave up 2 bases and J gave up 4 bases; unmatched junction bases: 7.

The genes are TRBV7-2 and TRBJ2-7; perhaps TRBD2 as D (5 bases). The CDR3 runs 13 residues. Germline V gives CDR1 SGHTA, CDR2 FQGNSA. V was shortened by 6 bases and J by 5 bases, with 14 bases between the two germline ends. CDR3 sequence (DNA): TGTGCCAGCAGGAGGGTGGGTGAGAACGAGCAGTACTTC. Translated: CASRRVGENEQYF.

CDR3 region: CASSLEGLAGNEQFF. In DNA form, the CDR3 reads TGTGCCAGCAGCTTAGAAGGACTAGCGGGCAATGAGCAGTTCTTC. The V gene is TRBV7-2, the J gene TRBJ2-1; 11 positions agree with TRBD2. Per germline, CDR1 SGHTA and CDR2 FQGNSA. Unmatched junction bases numbered 2, after V lost 1 base and J lost 6 bases. The CDR3 is 15 amino acids.

The chain carries TRBV10-3 and TRBJ1-1; 7 bases fit TRBD1. The germline V gene encodes CDR1 ENHRY and CDR2 SYGVKD. The CDR3 runs to 16 residues. V shed 0 bases, J shed 3 bases, and the junction held 7 bases outside the gene matches. The CDR3 sequence: CAISESEGRGDTEAFF. For the CDR3, the DNA is TGTGCCATCAGTGAGTCCGAAGGCAGGGGGGACACTGAAGCTTTCTTT.

V usage is TRBV20-1 and J usage is TRBJ1-2; D ambiguous. V was trimmed by 1 base and J by 3 bases, leaving 3 bases between them. Germline values: CDR1 DFQATT, CDR2 SNEGSKA (reference sequence). The CDR3 extends over 11 amino acids. In DNA, the CDR3 is TGCAGTGCTAGAGTAGACTATGGCTACACCTTC. Protein product: CSARVDYGYTF.

The rearrangement joins TRBV29-1 to TRBJ2-5, with TRBD1 matching over 8 bases. V trimming: 7 bases; J trimming: 5 bases; junction bases outside the gene matches: 3. Germline values: CDR1 SQVTM, CDR2 ANQGSEA. The CDR3 length is 11 residues. CDR3 residues: CSGYRGETQYF. The CDR3 DNA reads as TGCAGCGGTTACAGGGGGGAGACCCAGTACTTC.

The genes are TRBV5-5 and TRBJ2-3; TRBD2 matches at 7 bases. This CDR3 has 17 residues. V was pared by 4 bases and J by 2 bases, with 13 bases of the junction left unmatched. Germline CDR1 is SGHKS and CDR2 is YYEKEE (reference sequence). The CDR3 DNA reads as TGTGCCAGCAGCCGGCAGGGAGGGACCAGACCCACAGATACGCAGTATTTT. Amino acids: CASSRQGGTRPTDTQYF. Based on the CDR3 plus reference TRBV5-5 and TRBJ2-3, the full variable domain is DAGVTQSPTHLIKTRGQQVTLRCSPISGHKSVSWYQQVLGQGPQFIFQYYEKEERGRGNFPDRFSARQFPNYSSELNVNALLLGDSALYLCASSRQGGTRPTDTQYFGPGTRLTVL.

DNA for the CDR3: TGTGCCAGCAGTACTACGGGACAGGGAAACACCATATATTTT. Encoded protein: CASSTTGQGNTIYF. This chain joins TRBV6-5 and TRBJ1-3; TRBD1 agrees at 7 bases. The length of the CDR3 is 14 residues. Germline lookup yields CDR1 MNHEY and CDR2 SVGAGI. V lost 5 bases to trimming and J lost 4 bases; unmatched junction nucleotides: 5.

J is TRBJ1-2 and V is TRBV5-1; TRBD1 aligns across 7 bases. The germline V gene has CDR1 SGHRS and CDR2 YFSETQ. With 2 bases clipped from V and 3 bases from J, the junction kept 1 base outside the gene matches. The CDR3 sequence is 13 residues long. For the CDR3, the DNA is TGCGCCAGCAGCTTAACAGGGGACTATGGCTACACCTTC. The encoded protein is CASSLTGDYGYTF.

V usage is TRBV10-3 and J usage is TRBJ2-5; 8 nucleotides agree with TRBD2. The CDR3 runs 12 residues. V trimming: 11 bases; J trimming: 5 bases; junction bases outside the gene matches: 7. Germline CDR1 is ENHRY and CDR2 is SYGVKD. The CDR3 bases are TGTGCCTCCGCGGGGGGTTCGGAGACCCAGTACTTC. Protein: CASAGGSETQYF.

The rearrangement joins TRBV5-4 to TRBJ2-7; tentatively, D is TRBD2 (5 bases). CDR3 length equals 13 residues. The V gene's germline CDR1 is SGHNT and CDR2 YYREEE (reference sequence). V dropped 5 bases and J dropped 7 bases, with 16 bases sitting between them. As DNA, the CDR3 is TGTGCCAGCAGTGAGGGTGGTACGAGGGAGCAGTACTTC. This translates into CASSEGGTREQYF.

V is TRBV27 and J is TRBJ1-6; the D is unclear. This CDR3 contains 14 residues. CDR1 and CDR2 (germline): MNHEY, SMNVEV (reference sequence). Trimming removed 7 bases at V and 6 bases at J, with 13 bases between. This chain's CDR3 is CASTEYSPNSPLHF. In nucleotides, the CDR3 is TGTGCCAGCACAGAGTACAGTCCTAATTCACCCCTCCACTTT.

The rearrangement joins TRBV6-5 to TRBJ2-7; the match to TRBD2 covers 10 bases. The CDR3 is 13 residues long. V lost 8 bases and J lost 7; bases outside the gene matches: 8. CDR1 and CDR2 from the germline V gene are MNHEY and SVGAGI. CDR3 sequence: CASSASGGLEQYF. CDR3 DNA: TGTGCCAGCTCGGCTAGCGGGGGTCTGGAGCAGTACTTC.

With respect to this clone: The same CDR3 is also encoded by other DNA sequences in this sample. The gene calls are TRBV6-5 and TRBJ1-6; perhaps TRBD1 as D (6 bases). Germline assignment: CDR1 MNHEY and CDR2 SVGAGI. V was trimmed by 6 bases and J by 4 bases, leaving 13 bases between them. This CDR3 region has 15 residues. CDR3 sequence: CASSRQDPYNSPLHF. The DNA for the CDR3 is TGTGCCAGCAGCCGACAGGACCCATATAATTCACCCCTCCACTTT.

V gene TRBV5-1 combines with J gene TRBJ2-3; maybe TRBD1 (6 bases). Germline V lookup: CDR1 SGHRS, CDR2 YFSETQ. This CDR3 comprises 14 residues. Between the trimmed V and J ends, which lost 0 bases and 2 bases, there was a span of 7 bases. The CDR3 spells CASSLEGVTDTQYF. CDR3 in DNA: TGCGCCAGCAGCTTGGAGGGGGTCACAGATACGCAGTATTTT.

The V gene is TRBV11-2, the J gene TRBJ2-5; D uncertain. The J call is doubtful: the DNA matches TRBJ2-7 better. CDR3 length equals 15 residues. Per the germline V gene, CDR1 is SGHAT and CDR2 is FQNNGV. The CDR3 bases are TGTGCCAGCAGCTTAGGGGTAGCCTACTCCTACGAGCAGTACTTC. Translated, it gives CASSLGVAYSYEQYF.

The J gene is TRBJ1-1, the V gene TRBV11-2; D is possibly TRBD1 (6 bases). The CDR3 length is 13 residues. V lost 5 bases to trimming and J lost 4 bases, with 11 bases between them. From germline, CDR1 is SGHAT and CDR2 FQNNGV. CDR3 nucleotides: TGTGCCAGCAGCCCCGGCAGGGGCACTGAAGCTTTCTTT. Amino acids: CASSPGRGTEAFF.

Only one count was recorded for this clone. This chain connects TRBV21-1 to TRBJ1-3; TRBD1 reflects the table's D call only, with no check against the DNA. TRBV21-1 is a pseudogene locus. The CDR3 sequence is 14 residues long. The chain's CDR3 is CASSGQLQADTIYF. For the CDR3, the DNA is TGTGCCAGCAGCGGTCAGTTACAGGCGGACACCATATATTTT.

The chain uses TRBV27 and TRBJ2-5; 10 nucleotides match TRBD1. V dropped 4 bases and J dropped 4; count of bases not matched to a gene: 6. Germline values: CDR1 MNHEY, CDR2 SMNVEV (reference sequence). This CDR3 region has 15 residues. In nucleotides, the CDR3 is TGTGCCAGCAGTTCTCGACAGGGGGCGAGAGAGACCCAGTACTTC. Translated, it gives CASSSRQGARETQYF.

The chain recombines TRBV7-8 with TRBJ1-2; D is ambiguous. Between the trimmed V and J ends, which lost 3 bases and 11 bases, there was a span of 13 bases. CDR3 length: 12 amino acids. Germline V gene lookup returns CDR1 SGHVS and CDR2 FQNEAQ. In DNA form, the CDR3 reads TGTGCCAGCAGCTTTGGCCCTGCCGGGTACACCTTC. Its protein product is CASSFGPAGYTF.

The CDR3 reads CASSETADRGLTTDTQYF. The CDR3 bases are TGCGCCAGCAGTGAGACGGCGGACAGGGGGCTGACGACAGATACGCAGTATTTT. V and J are TRBV10-2 and TRBJ2-3; 11 bases are a match to TRBD1. Germline V gene data show CDR1 as WSHSY and CDR2 as SAAADI. With 2 bases clipped from V and 3 bases from J, the junction kept 10 bases outside the gene matches. The CDR3 is 18 residues long.

The chain joins TRBV5-5 to TRBJ2-7; possible D gene TRBD1, 6 bases. CDR1 SGHKS and CDR2 YYEKEE come from the germline V gene (reference sequence). This CDR3 region has 14 residues. The V end was cut by 0 bases, the J end by 2 bases, with 9 bases between. The CDR3 region is CASSLAAGAYEQYF. For the CDR3, the DNA is TGTGCCAGCAGCTTGGCGGCAGGGGCCTACGAGCAGTACTTC.

The genes are TRBV2 and TRBJ2-7, with unresolved D. V was clipped by 8 bases and J by 4 bases, with 15 bases between them. The CDR3 totals 13 residues. Germline V CDR1 and CDR2: SNHLY, FYNNEI. Here the CDR3 reads CASGTGISYEQYF. In DNA form, the CDR3 reads TGTGCCAGCGGTACGGGTATTTCGTACGAGCAGTACTTC.

The chain recombines TRBV4-1 with TRBJ2-2; TRBD2 matches 7 bases. The CDR3 totals 19 residues. The ends lost 1 base at V and 1 base at J; junction bases unmatched: 12. Germline CDR1 MGHRA, CDR2 YSYEKL. This CDR3 is CASSQGLLRRGLNTGELFF. The CDR3 bases are TGCGCCAGCAGCCAAGGGTTGCTACGGCGGGGGTTGAACACCGGGGAGCTGTTTTTT.

CDR3 region: CASSGTGGSGNTIYF. CDR3 bases: TGTGCCAGCAGCGGAACAGGGGGCTCTGGAAACACCATATATTTT. The V and J genes are TRBV5-6 and TRBJ1-3; 8 bases line up with TRBD1. The CDR3 is made up of 15 amino acids. CDR1 and CDR2 (germline): SGHDT, YYEEEE. V was clipped by 4 bases and J by 0 bases; unmatched bases: 3.

V gene TRBV1 combines with J gene TRBJ1-4; the DNA was not used to check the table's D call, TRBD1. TRBV1 is classified as a pseudogene. The CDR3 runs 15 residues. CDR3 nucleotide sequence: TGCACCAGCAGCCCCAGCGACAGATCTTTGGAAAAACTGTTTTTT. Residues: CTSSPSDRSLEKLFF.

The V call is TRBV6-1, the J call TRBJ1-6, with TRBD1 as a possible D gene (5 bases). Trimming removed 2 bases from V and 9 bases from J, with 11 bases in between. Looked up from germline, CDR1 is MNHNS and CDR2 is SASEGT. There are 14 residues in the CDR3. In DNA, the CDR3 is TGTGCCAGCAGTGAATGGGGCCCAGGTTCACCCCTCCACTTT. The encoded protein is CASSEWGPGSPLHF.